This T cell receptor beta chain is drawn from a study of Graves' ophthalmopathy and Graves' hyperthyroidism. Points from the study as a whole: Ophthalmopathy could be told apart from stable hyperthyroidism by a 13-signature model (around 88% sensitivity, approximately 76% specificity). The blood repertoire also included most expanded thyroid clonotypes above 0.001 frequency.

Ineligible for inclusion were patients with other autoimmune diseases, uncontrolled infections, pregnancy or lactation. A volume of about 9.7 ml of fresh peripheral blood supplied the PBMCs. The CDR3 is made up of 14 amino acids. Trimming at V came to 1 base and at J to 9 bases, leaving 8 bases not matched to a gene. Germline V lookup: CDR1 SGHAT, CDR2 FQNNGV. TCR beta CDR3 amplification used RNA transcripts. First-round RT-PCR used HTBI primers; second-round multiplex PCR followed. TCRdb reprocessed the multiplex PCR reads with MiXCR, giving one entry per CDR3 protein. This table holds 220,000 or so distinct CDR3 sequences, 20% to 25% found once. In this sample, this clonotype turned up many times. The antigen remains undetermined.

Sequenced sample: peripheral blood. The receptor was isolated from a woman aged 50 to 65 with Graves' ophthalmopathy. This chain uses TRBV11-2 with TRBJ2-7; the match to TRBD2 covers 8 bases. CDR3 amino acids: CASSLVVGGAGQYF. The CDR3 nucleotides read TGTGCCAGCAGCTTAGTCGTCGGGGGGGCTGGGCAGTACTTC.